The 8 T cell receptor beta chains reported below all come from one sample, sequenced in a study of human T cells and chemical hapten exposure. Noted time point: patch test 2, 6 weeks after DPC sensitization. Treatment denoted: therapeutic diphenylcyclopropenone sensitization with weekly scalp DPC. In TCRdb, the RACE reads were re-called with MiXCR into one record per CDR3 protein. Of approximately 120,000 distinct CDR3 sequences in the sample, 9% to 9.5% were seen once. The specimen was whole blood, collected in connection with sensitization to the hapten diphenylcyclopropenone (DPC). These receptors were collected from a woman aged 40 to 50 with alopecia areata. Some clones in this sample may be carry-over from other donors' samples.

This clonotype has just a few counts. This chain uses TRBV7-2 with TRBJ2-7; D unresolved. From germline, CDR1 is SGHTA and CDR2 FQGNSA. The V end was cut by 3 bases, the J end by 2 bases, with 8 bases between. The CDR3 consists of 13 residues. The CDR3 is CASSFDVPYEQYF. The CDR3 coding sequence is TGTGCCAGCAGCTTTGACGTTCCCTACGAGCAGTACTTC. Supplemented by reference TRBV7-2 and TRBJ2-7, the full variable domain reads GAGVSQSPSNKVTEKGKDVELRCDPISGHTALYWYRQSLGQGLEFLIYFQGNSAPDKSGLPSDRFSAERTGGSVSTLTIQRTQQEDSAVYLCASSFDVPYEQYFGPGTRLTVT.

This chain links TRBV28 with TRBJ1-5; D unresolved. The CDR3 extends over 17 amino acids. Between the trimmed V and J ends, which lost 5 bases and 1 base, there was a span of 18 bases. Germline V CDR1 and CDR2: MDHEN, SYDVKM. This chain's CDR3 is CASSPWQFERSNQPQHF. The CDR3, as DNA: TGTGCCAGCAGTCCTTGGCAGTTTGAGAGGAGCAATCAGCCCCAGCATTTT.

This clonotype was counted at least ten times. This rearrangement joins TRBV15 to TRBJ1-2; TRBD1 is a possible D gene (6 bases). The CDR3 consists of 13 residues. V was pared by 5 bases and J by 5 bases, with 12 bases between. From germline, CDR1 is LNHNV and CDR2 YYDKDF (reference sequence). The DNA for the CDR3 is TGTGCCACCAGCCAGCTAACAGGGTATGGCTACACCTTC. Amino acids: CATSQLTGYGYTF.

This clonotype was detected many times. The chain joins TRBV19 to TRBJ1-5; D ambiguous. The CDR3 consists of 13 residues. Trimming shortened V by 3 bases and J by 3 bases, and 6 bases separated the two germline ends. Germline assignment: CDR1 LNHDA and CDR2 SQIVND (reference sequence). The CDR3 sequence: CASSMAPNQPQHF. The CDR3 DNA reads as TGTGCCAGTAGTATGGCTCCCAATCAGCCCCAGCATTTT.

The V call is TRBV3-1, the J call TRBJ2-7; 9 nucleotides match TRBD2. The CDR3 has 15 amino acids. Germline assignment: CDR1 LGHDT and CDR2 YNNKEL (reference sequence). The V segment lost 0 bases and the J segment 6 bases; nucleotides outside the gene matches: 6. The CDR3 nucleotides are TGTGCCAGCAGCCAAGAGGGGGCTAGCGGGGCCGAGCAGTACTTC. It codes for CASSQEGASGAEQYF.

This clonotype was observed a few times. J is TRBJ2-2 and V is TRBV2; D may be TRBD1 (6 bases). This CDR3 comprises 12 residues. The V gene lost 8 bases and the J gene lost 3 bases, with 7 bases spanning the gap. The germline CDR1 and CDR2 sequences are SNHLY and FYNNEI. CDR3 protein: CASHRDTGELFF. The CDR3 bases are TGTGCCAGCCACAGGGACACCGGGGAGCTGTTTTTT.

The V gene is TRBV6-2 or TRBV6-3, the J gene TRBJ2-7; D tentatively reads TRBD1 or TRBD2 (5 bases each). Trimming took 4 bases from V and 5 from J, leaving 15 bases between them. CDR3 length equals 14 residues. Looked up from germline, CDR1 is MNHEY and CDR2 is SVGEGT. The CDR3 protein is CASSSGWGRHEQYF. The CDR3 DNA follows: TGTGCCAGCAGTTCGGGTTGGGGACGCCACGAGCAGTACTTC.

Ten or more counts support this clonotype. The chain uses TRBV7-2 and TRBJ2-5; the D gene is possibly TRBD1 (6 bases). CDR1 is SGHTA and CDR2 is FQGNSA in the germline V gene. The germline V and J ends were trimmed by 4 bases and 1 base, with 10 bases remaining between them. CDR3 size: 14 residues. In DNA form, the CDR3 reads TGTGCCAGCAGCTCGCACAGGGTCCAAGAGACCCAGTACTTC. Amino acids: CASSSHRVQETQYF. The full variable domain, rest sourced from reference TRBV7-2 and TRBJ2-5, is GAGVSQSPSNKVTEKGKDVELRCDPISGHTALYWYRQSLGQGLEFLIYFQGNSAPDKSGLPSDRFSAERTGGSVSTLTIQRTQQEDSAVYLCASSSHRVQETQYFGPGTRLLVL.